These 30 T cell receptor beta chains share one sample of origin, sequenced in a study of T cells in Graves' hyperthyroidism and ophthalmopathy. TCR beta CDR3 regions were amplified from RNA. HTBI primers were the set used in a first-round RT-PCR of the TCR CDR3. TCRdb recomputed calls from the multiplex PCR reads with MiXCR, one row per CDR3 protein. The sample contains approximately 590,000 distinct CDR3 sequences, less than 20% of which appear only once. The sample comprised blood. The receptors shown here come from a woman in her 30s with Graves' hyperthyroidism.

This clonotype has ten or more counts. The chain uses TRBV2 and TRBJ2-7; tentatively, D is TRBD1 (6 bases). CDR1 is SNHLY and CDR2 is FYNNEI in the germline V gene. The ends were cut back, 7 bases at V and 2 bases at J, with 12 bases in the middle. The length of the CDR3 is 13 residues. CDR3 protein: CASTGTFTYEQYF. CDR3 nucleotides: TGTGCCAGCACCGGGACATTTACCTACGAGCAGTACTTC.

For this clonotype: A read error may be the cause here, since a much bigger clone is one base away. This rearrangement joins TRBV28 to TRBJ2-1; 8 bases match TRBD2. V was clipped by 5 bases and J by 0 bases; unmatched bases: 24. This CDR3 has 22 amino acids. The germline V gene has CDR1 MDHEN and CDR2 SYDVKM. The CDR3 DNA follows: TGTGCCAGCAGTGCCATGAGGTATACTAGCGGAAAACCTTCGAGCTCCTACAATGAGCAGTTCTTC. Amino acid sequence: CASSAMRYTSGKPSSSYNEQFF.

The CDR3 protein is CASSLPVVGSPLHF. CDR3 nucleotide sequence: TGTGCCAGCAGCTTACCAGTCGTTGGTTCACCCCTCCACTTT. This chain links TRBV7-9 with TRBJ1-6; no firm D call. The CDR3 has 14 amino acids. Looked up from germline, CDR1 is SEHNR and CDR2 is FQNEAQ (reference sequence). With 2 bases removed from V and 9 bases from J, the gap between germline ends came to 11 bases. The full variable domain, rest sourced from reference TRBV7-9 and TRBJ1-6, is DTGVSQNPRHKITKRGQNVTFRCDPISEHNRLYWYRQTLGQGPEFLTYFQNEAQLEKSRLLSDRFSAERPKGSFSTLEIQRTEQGDSAMYLCASSLPVVGSPLHFGNGTRLTVT.

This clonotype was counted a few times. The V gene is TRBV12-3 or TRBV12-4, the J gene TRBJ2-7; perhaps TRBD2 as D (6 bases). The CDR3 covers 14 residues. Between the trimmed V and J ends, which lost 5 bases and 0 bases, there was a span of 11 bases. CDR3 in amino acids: CASSAGTSSYEQYF. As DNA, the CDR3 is TGTGCCAGCAGTGCCGGGACTTCCTCCTACGAGCAGTACTTC.

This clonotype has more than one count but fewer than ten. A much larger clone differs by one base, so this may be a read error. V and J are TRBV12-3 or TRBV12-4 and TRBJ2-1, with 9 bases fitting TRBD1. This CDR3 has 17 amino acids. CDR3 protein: CASGLRIGDRALREQFF. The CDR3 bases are TGTGCCAGCGGTTTACGAATAGGGGACAGGGCCTTACGTGAGCAGTTCTTC.

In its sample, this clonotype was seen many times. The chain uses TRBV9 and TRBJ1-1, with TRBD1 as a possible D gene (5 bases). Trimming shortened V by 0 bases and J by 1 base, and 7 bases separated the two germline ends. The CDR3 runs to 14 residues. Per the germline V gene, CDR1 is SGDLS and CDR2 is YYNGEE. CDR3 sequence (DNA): TGTGCCAGCAGCGTAGGGGGCGAGAACACTGAAGCTTTCTTT. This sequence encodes CASSVGGENTEAFF.

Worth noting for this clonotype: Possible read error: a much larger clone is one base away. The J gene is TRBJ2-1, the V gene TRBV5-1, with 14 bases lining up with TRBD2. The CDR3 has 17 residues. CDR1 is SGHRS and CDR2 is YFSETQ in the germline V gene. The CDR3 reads CVSSLRLAGGAYNEQFF. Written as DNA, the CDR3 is TGCGTCAGCAGCTTGCGACTAGCGGGAGGGGCTTACAATGAGCAGTTCTTC.

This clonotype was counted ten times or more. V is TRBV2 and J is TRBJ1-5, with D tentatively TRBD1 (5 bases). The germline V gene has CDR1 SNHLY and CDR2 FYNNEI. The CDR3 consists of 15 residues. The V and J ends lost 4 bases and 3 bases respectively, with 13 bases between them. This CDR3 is CASSGAGGVNQPQHF. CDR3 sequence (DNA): TGTGCCAGCAGTGGAGCGGGGGGTGTCAATCAGCCCCAGCATTTT.

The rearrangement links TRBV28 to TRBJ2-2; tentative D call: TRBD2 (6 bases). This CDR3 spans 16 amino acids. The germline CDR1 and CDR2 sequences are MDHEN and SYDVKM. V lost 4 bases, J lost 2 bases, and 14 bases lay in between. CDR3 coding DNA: TGTGCCAGCAGTTCGGGGTCGCGGGGAAACACCGGGGAGCTGTTTTTT. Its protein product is CASSSGSRGNTGELFF. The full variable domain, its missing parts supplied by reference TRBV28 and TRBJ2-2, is DVKVTQSSRYLVKRTGEKVFLECVQDMDHENMFWYRQDPGLGLRLIYFSYDVKMKEKGDIPEGYSVSREKKERFSLILESASTNQTSMYLCASSSGSRGNTGELFFGEGSRLTVL.

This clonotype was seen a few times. Here the CDR3 reads CASSLSAGDYNEQFF. For the CDR3, the DNA is TGTGCCAGCAGCTTGTCGGCGGGAGACTACAATGAGCAGTTCTTC. The chain combines TRBV5-4 with TRBJ2-1; 7 bases are a match to TRBD2. Germline CDR1 and CDR2: SGHNT and YYREEE (reference sequence). Trimming took 1 base from V and 3 from J; bases not matched to a gene: 4. The length of the CDR3 is 15 residues.

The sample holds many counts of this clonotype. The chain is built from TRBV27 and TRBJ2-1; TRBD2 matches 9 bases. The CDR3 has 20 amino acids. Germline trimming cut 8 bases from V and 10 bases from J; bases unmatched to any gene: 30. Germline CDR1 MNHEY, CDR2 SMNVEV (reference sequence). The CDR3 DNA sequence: TGTGCCAGCGGTAAAGTTGTAGCTAGCGGGACCTCCTACGTTAGAGTGGAGCAGTTCTTC. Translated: CASGKVVASGTSYVRVEQFF.

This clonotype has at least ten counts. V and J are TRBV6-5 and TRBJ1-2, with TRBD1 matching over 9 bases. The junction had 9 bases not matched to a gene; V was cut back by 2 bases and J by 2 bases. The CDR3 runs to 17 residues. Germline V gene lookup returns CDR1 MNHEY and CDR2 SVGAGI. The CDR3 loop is CASSYPFTGTGNYGYTF. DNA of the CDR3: TGTGCCAGCAGTTACCCTTTTACCGGGACAGGGAACTATGGCTACACCTTC.

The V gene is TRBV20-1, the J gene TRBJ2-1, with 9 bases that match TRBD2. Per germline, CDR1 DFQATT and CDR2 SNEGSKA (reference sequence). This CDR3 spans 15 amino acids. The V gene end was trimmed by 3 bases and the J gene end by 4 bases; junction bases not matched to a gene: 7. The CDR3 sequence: CSARGSGRGYNEQFF. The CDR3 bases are TGCAGTGCTAGGGGTAGCGGGAGAGGATACAATGAGCAGTTCTTC.

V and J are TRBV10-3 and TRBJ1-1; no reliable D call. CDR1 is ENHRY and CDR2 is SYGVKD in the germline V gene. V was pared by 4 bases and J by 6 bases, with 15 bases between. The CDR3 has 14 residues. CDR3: CAISVQAADPEAFF. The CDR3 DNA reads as TGTGCCATCAGTGTTCAGGCTGCAGACCCTGAAGCTTTCTTT.

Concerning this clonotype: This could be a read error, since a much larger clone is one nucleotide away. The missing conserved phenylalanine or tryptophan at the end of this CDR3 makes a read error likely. CDR3 in DNA: TGTGCCAGCGGGGGAACAGGAGAATATGGCTACACCTCC. This translates into CASGGTGEYGYTS. The V call is TRBV12-3 or TRBV12-4, the J call TRBJ1-2, with D possibly matching TRBD1 (5 bases). V was clipped by 8 bases and J by 5 bases, with 15 bases between them. This CDR3 is 13 amino acids long.

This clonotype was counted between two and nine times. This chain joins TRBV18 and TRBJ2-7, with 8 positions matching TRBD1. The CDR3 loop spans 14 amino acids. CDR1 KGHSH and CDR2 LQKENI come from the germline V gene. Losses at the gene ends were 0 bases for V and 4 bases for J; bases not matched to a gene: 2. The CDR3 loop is CASSPPTGGYEQYF. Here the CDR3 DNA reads TGTGCCAGCTCACCACCCACAGGGGGTTACGAGCAGTACTTC.

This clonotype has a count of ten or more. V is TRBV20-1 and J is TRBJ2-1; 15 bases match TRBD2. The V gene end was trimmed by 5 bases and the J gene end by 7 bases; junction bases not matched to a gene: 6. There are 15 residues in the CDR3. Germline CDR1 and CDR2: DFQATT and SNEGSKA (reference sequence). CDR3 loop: CSAQGLAGGTNEQFF. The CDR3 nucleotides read TGCAGTGCTCAGGGACTAGCGGGAGGAACAAATGAGCAGTTCTTC.

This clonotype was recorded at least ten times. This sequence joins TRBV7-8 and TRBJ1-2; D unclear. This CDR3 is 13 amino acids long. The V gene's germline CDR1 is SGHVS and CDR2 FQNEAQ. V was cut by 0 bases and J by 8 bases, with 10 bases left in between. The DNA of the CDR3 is TGTGCCAGCAGCTTAGCCAGCCTTTTGGGCTACACCTTC. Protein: CASSLASLLGYTF.

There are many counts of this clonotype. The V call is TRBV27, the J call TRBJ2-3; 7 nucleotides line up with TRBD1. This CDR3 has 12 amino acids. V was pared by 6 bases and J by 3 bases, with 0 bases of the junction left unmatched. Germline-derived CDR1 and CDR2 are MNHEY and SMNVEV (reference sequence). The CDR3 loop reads CASRQGTDTQYF. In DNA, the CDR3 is TGTGCCAGCAGACAGGGGACAGATACGCAGTATTTT.

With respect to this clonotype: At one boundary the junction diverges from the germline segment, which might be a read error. The CDR3 loop is CASSGRGSDAQYF. CDR3 nucleotide sequence: TGTGCCAGCAGTGGGCGAGGGTCAGATGCGCAGTATTTT. The chain carries TRBV2 and TRBJ2-3; TRBD2 is a possible D gene (5 bases). The CDR3 is 13 residues long. CDR1 and CDR2 from the germline V gene are SNHLY and FYNNEI. Based on the CDR3 plus reference TRBV2 and TRBJ2-3, the full variable domain is EPEVTQTPSHQVTQMGQEVILRCVPISNHLYFYWYRQILGQKVEFLVSFYNNEISEKSEIFDDQFSVERPDGSNFTLKIRSTKLEDSAMYFCASSGRGSDAQYFGPGTRLTVL.

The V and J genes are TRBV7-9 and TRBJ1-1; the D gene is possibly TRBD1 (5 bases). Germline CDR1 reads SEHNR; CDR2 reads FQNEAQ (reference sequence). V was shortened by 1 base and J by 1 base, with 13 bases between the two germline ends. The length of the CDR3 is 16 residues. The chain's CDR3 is CASSLDFQGRNTEAFF. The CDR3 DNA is TGTGCCAGCAGCTTAGATTTTCAGGGTAGGAACACTGAAGCTTTCTTT.

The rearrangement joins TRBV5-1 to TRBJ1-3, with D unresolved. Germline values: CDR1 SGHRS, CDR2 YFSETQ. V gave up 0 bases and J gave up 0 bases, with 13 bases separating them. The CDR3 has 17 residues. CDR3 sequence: CASSLVPDVPSGNTIYF. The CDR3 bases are TGCGCCAGCAGCTTGGTCCCAGACGTACCCTCTGGAAACACCATATATTTT.

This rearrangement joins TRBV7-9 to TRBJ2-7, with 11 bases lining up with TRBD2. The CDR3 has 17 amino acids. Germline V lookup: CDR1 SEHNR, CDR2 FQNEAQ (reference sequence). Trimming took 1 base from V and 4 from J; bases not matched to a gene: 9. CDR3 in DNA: TGTGCCAGCAGCTTAGTAGCGGGAGGGGCGCTGGTATACGAGCAGTACTTC. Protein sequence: CASSLVAGGALVYEQYF.

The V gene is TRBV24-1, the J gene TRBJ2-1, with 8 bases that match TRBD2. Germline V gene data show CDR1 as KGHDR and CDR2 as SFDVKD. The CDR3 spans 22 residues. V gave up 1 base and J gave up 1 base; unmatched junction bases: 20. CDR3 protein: CATSDLGDLGLALRQSYNEQFF. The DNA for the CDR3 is TGTGCCACCAGTGATTTAGGAGATTTAGGACTAGCCTTACGGCAATCCTACAATGAGCAGTTCTTC.

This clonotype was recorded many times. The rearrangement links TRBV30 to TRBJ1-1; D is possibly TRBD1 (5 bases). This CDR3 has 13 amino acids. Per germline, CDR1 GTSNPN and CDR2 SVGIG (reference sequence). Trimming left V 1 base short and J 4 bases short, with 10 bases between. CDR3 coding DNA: TGTGCCTGGAGTGATAGGGGCGGCACTGAAGCTTTCTTT. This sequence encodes CAWSDRGGTEAFF.

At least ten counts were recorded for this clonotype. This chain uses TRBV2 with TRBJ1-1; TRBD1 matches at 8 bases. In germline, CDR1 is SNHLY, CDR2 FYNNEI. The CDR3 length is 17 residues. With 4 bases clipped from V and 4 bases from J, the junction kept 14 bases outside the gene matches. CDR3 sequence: CASSAYLGQGSSTEAFF. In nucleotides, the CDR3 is TGTGCCAGCAGTGCCTACCTAGGACAGGGTTCTTCCACTGAAGCTTTCTTT.

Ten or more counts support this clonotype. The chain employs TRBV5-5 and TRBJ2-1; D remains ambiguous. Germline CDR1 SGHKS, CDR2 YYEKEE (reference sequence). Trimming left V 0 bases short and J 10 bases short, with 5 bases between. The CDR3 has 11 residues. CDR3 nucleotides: TGTGCCAGCAGCTTGGCGGTAGAGCAGTTCTTC. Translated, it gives CASSLAVEQFF.

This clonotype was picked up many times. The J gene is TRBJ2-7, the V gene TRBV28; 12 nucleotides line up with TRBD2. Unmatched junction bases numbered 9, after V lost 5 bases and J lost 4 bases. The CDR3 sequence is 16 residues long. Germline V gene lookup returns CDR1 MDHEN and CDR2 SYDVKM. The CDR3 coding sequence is TGTGCCAGCAGTCCCTGGGGAACTAGCGGGAGGTACGAGCAGTACTTC. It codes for CASSPWGTSGRYEQYF.

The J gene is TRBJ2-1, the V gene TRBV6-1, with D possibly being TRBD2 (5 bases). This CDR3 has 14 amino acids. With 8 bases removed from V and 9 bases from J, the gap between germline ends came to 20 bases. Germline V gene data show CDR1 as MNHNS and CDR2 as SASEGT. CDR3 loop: CASWTLGQSGEQFF. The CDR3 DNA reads TGTGCCAGCTGGACTCTAGGCCAAAGTGGTGAGCAGTTCTTC.

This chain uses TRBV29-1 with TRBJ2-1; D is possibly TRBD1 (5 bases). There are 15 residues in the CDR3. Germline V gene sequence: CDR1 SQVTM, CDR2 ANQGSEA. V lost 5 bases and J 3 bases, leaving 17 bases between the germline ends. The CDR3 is CSVCSDTGLYNEQFF. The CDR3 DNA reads TGCAGCGTTTGTTCGGACACGGGCCTCTACAATGAGCAGTTCTTC.